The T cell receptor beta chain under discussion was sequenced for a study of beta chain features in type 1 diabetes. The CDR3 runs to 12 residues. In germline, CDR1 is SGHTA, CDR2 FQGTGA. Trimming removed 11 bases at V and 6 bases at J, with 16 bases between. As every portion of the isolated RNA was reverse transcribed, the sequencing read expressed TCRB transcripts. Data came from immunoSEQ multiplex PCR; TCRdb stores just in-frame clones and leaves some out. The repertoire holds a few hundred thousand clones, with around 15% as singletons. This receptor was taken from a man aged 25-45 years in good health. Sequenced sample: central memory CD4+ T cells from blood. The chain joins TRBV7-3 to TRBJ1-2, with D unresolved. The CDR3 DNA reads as TGTGCCTCAAGTAAGGGAACTGATGGCTACACCTTC. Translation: CASSKGTDGYTF.